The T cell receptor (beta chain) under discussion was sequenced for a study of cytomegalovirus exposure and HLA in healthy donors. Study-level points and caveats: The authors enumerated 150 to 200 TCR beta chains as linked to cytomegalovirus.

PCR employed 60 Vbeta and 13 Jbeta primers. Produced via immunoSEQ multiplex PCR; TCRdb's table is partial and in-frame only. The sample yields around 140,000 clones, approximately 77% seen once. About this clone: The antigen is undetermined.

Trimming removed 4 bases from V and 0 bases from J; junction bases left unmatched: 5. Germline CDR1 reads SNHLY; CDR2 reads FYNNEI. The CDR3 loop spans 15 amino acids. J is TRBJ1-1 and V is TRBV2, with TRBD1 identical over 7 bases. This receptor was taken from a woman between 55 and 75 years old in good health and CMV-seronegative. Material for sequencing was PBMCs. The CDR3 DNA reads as TGTGCCAGCAGTGTCTCGGACAGGATGAACACTGAAGCTTTCTTT. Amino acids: CASSVSDRMNTEAFF.